What follows is one T cell receptor (beta chain) and its context. It lacks a known antigen. The sample holds no much larger clone one base away, and base qualities are not on file. These data come from a study of shared clonotypes between healthy human individuals (dated by TCRdb to 2018 to 2020). Some background on the complete study: The cohort included a few men and a couple of women between 18 and 49 years of age. For each donor, CD4 naive and CD4 memory were each run on three plates, CD8 naive on two plates, and CD8 memory on one plate. The study deeply sequenced blood TCR repertoires of about 5 healthy adults to estimate repertoire size and the extent of clonotype sharing between individuals. To increase sequencing depth and limit assay-specific biases, TCR repertoire library preparation and sequencing were carried out by different laboratories using diverse techniques. Between about 0.94 and 10 billion PBMCs per donor were obtained by leukapheresis. Broader findings and caveats from the paper: Across a handful of donors, about 4.5% of naive CD4, around 3.3% of naive CD8, around 2.5% of memory CD4, and around 0.4% of memory CD8 clonotypes were shared. Naive subsets generally had larger estimated clonotype richness than memory subsets did. Sampling was limited to blood, and TCR repertoires in tissue likely differ from TCR repertoires in blood. Higher generation probabilities were observed for clonotypes shared by all four sorted-subset donors than for non-shared clonotypes. Based on pairwise subsampling, the degree of clonotype sharing among donors was expected to be affected by sequencing depth. Even with the large sequencing depth, rarefaction of the sorted-subset datasets indicated that sequencing was incomplete. Because the study included only a small number of donors, the genetic and exposure-history diversity represented was limited.

CDR1 SGDLS and CDR2 YYNGEE are derived from the germline V gene. From the cysteine through the phenylalanine, the CDR3 covers 16 amino acids. Here the CDR3 DNA is all that survives: 48 bases in frame from base 1. V is cut back by 0 bases and J by 3 bases, with 5 bases in the junction unmatched. CD8 naive samples consisted of CD45RO-negative cells that were positively selected for CCR7, yielding a CD45RA+CCR7+ population without TemRA cells. The donors were healthy, HIV-negative adults who had no recently reported acute infections or vaccinations. All donors were Caucasian adults living in Nashville, Tennessee, USA. After blood collection by leukapheresis, PBMCs were isolated using Ficoll-Histopaque density gradient centrifugation and then cryopreserved in the vapor phase of liquid nitrogen. Analytical flow cytometry was used to check the purity and quantity of every magnetically sorted T cell population. Genomic DNA was isolated from each sorted fraction and quantified by UV absorbance on a Nanodrop 2000c.

Using the deep immunoSEQ assay, TCR CDR3 regions were amplified from genomic DNA by multiplex PCR. For each cell subset, the extracted genomic DNA was distributed evenly across all wells of several immunoSEQ 96-well plates, and each plate served as one replicate. For sorted subsets, approximately 190 ng of genomic DNA, equivalent to around 30,000 T cell genomes, went into each replicate PCR. Purified libraries were measured with a Qubit 3.0 fluorometer, size-checked on a Bioanalyzer 2100, and measured again with the KAPA Library Quantification kit. Every immunoSEQ 96-well plate was sequenced on a separate single-read 150-cycle Illumina NextSeq 550 flow cell. Turning to the authors' computational methods: Because only junctional sequences without quality scores were contained in the immunoSEQ output, filtering matching that applied to full-length reads could not be performed. Sequences were annotated with PyIR, a Python wrapper for IgBLAST v1.9, using IMGT germline references to assign V/J genes and CDR3. Any read was removed if the V/J assignment was weak (E-value above 1e-6), the CDR3 was missing, or the read contained stop codons, out-of-frame junctions, or ambiguous translated residues. A V3J clonotype was defined by an identical inferred V gene, J gene, and CDR3 amino acid sequence. Percentage overlap between repertoires was computed as shared unique clonotypes divided by the size of the smaller repertoire. Three approaches were used to assess repertoire richness: RTK rarefaction, the Chao1 estimator, and Recon v2.1 estimates of unobserved clonotypes. Generation probabilities for all TCRbeta clonotypes obtained by the gDNA method from a handful of donors were computed using OLGA. TCRdb took this table from immuneACCESS and kept in-frame rearrangements with V and J called. Such tables lack part of the clones; where checked against another copy, unresolved V genes explain under half of the gap, and the rest is unexplained. The D gene and trimming were derived from the DNA, and the V and J assignments and clone size from that table. In this sample the table shows roughly 890,000 clones, more than 85% of which occur a single time. The ten top clones hold less than 25% of the sample.

The chain links TRBV9 with TRBJ1-4; 7 bases in the junction line up with TRBD1. Sequencing was performed on naive CD8+ T cells sorted from blood. This specimen's cell subset or site label, per the study, means: CD45RA+CCR7+. This clonotype originated in a man under 40 in good health. The CDR3 region reads CASSVGQGWPNEKLFF. The DNA sequence is given as TGTGCCAGCAGCGTAGGACAGGGATGGCCTAATGAAAAACTGTTTTTT.